This TCR beta chain was identified during a study of identical twins. General study findings and limits: In cord blood, abundant beta clonotypes had fewer insertions; memory showed no trend.

With respect to this clonotype: Its target is unknown.

A universal primer site was created by template switching, with the cDNA bearing unique molecular identifiers. TCRdb re-analysed the 5' RACE reads in MiXCR, keeping a single row per CDR3 protein. The table shows 410,000 or so distinct CDR3 sequences, with about a fifth occurring only once. Germline CDR1 is SGHRS and CDR2 is YFSETQ. The CDR3 is 16 residues long. V lost 3 bases, J lost 2 bases, and 6 bases stayed unmatched. Sequencing was carried out using naive T cells sorted from blood. This chain connects TRBV5-1 to TRBJ2-1; TRBD1 aligns across 9 bases. This sequence originates from a man aged 45 to 65 in good health. The CDR3 sequence is CASSSDGQGPYNEQFF. CDR3 coding DNA: TGCGCCAGCAGCTCTGATGGACAGGGGCCCTACAATGAGCAGTTCTTC.